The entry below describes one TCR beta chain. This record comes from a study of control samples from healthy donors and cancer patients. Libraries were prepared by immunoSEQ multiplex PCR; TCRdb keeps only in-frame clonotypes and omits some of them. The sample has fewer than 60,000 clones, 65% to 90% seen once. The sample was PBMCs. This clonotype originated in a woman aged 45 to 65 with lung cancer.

As DNA, the CDR3 is TGTGCCAGCAGCTTAGGGGCGGTAAAAGAGACCCAGTACTTC. As protein: CASSLGAVKETQYF. V usage is TRBV7-9 and J usage is TRBJ2-5; D gene ambiguous. Trimming stripped 1 base from V and 3 bases from J, with 9 bases between. Germline V lookup: CDR1 SEHNR, CDR2 FQNEAQ (reference sequence). The CDR3 totals 14 residues.